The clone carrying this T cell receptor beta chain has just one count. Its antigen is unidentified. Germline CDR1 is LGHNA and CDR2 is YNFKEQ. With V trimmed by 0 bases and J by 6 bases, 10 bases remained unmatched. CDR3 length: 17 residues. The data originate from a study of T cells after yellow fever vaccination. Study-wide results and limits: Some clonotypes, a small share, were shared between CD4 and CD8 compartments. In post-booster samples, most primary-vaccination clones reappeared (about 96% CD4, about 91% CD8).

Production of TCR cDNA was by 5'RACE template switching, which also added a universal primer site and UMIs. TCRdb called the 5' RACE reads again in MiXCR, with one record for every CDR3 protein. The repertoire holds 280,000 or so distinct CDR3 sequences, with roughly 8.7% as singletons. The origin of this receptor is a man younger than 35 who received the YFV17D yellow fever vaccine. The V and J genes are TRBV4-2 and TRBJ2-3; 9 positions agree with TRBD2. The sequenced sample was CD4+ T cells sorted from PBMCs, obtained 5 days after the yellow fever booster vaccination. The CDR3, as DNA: TGTGCCAGCAGCCAAGACTGGGGGAGCGGGGGGCTGGATACGCAGTATTTT. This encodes CASSQDWGSGGLDTQYF.